The clone carrying this T cell receptor (beta chain) was recorded a few times. The data are from a study of T cell changes during pregnancy in multiple sclerosis. The V segment lost 7 bases and the J segment 2 bases; nucleotides outside the gene matches: 12. This CDR3 has 16 residues. CDR1 SGHRS and CDR2 YFSETQ come from the germline V gene. Sequencing was performed with immunoSEQ multiplex PCR; in TCRdb, only in-frame clones are kept and a portion is missing. The sample has more than 70,000 clones, 91% seen once. The material was peripheral blood, obtained after pregnancy. The clonotype comes from a female donor in good health, enrolled as a control in a pregnancy study. This sequence joins TRBV5-1 and TRBJ2-3; the match to TRBD2 covers 8 bases. The CDR3 DNA reads TGCGCCAGCCGCCAGGCGGGAGGTGGGCCCACAGATACGCAGTATTTT. Its translation: CASRQAGGGPTDTQYF.